This entry is about one T cell receptor beta chain. The entry originates in a study of blood T cell repertoires in COVID-19. The overall study: Spain, Italy and the United States supplied samples that represented acute and convalescent COVID-19. T cells, B-cell-depleted T cells, or PBMCs provided the cDNA or gDNA that served as material.

Germline V gives CDR1 SGHRS, CDR2 YFSETQ. The CDR3 consists of 15 residues. V was cut by 0 bases and J by 7 bases, with 13 bases left in between. In the study's own analysis: The authors estimated nucleated cell counts from reference gene primer amplification. The assay was immunoSEQ multiplex PCR, and TCRdb's table has in-frame clones only and misses some. V and J calls plus clone size are reproduced from that table; the DNA served to infer D and trimming. The sample gives around 15,000 clones, around 87% of which show up once; around 13% is in the top ten. This TCR came from a human donor in a cohort sampled during active COVID-19. The specimen was peripheral blood. This rearrangement joins TRBV5-1 to TRBJ1-4, with D maybe TRBD1 (5 bases). The CDR3 bases are TGCGCCAGCAGCTTGGAGGCGGTGGGGCGTGAAAAACTGTTTTTT. It translates to CASSLEAVGREKLFF.